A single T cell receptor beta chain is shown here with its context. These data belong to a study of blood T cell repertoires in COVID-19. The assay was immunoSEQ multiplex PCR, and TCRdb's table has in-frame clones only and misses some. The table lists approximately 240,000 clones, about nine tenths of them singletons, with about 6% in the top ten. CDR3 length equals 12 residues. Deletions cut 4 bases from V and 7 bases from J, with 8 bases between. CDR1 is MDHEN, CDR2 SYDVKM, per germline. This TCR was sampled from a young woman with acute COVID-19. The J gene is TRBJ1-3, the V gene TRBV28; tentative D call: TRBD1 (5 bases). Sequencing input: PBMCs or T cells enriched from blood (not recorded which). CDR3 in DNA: TGTGCCAGCAGTTGGGGCTTGAACACCATATATTTT. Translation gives CASSWGLNTIYF.